Shown below are 11 T cell receptor beta chains from a single sample sequenced in a study of CD8+CD57+ T cells in acquired aplastic anemia (dated by TCRdb to the late 2010s). Data came from an Illumina HiSeq 2000. TCR beta VDJ combination and CDR3 sequence profiling used genomic DNA as the template. TCRdb trimmed public reads at Q25 via fastp, called clones via MiXCR and kept in-frame beta chains. Each CDR3 protein appears once, grouped with its most common genes and DNA. The sample table shows a few hundred thousand distinct CDR3 sequences, and around 72% are seen once. The ten largest clones represent 4% of the sample. The sample comprised sorted CD4+, CD8+, or CD8+CD57+ T cells (not recorded which) from PBMCs. The receptors were sampled from a human donor in good health, serving as a control.

This chain links TRBV18 with TRBJ1-3; D is uncertain. Trimming pared 4 bases from V and 0 bases from J, leaving 16 bases between. From germline, CDR1 is KGHSH and CDR2 LQKENI. The CDR3 sequence is 17 residues long. The CDR3 loop is CASSRDGPLSSGNTIYF. CDR3 DNA sequence: TGTGCCAGCTCACGGGATGGACCGCTGAGCTCTGGAAACACCATATATTTT.

This chain joins TRBV20-1 and TRBJ1-5; maybe TRBD1 (5 bases). The CDR3 contains 12 residues. In germline, CDR1 is DFQATT, CDR2 SNEGSKA (reference sequence). V lost 1 base and J 6 bases, leaving 7 bases between the germline ends. CDR3 bases: TGCAGTGCTAGAGGGGGGGGTCAGCCCCAGCATTTT. Its protein product is CSARGGGQPQHF.

This clonotype was seen more than once but under ten times. As the CDR3 is not closed by the conserved phenylalanine or tryptophan, this likely results from a read error. The V call is TRBV5-1, the J call TRBJ1-2; possibly TRBD1 for D (6 bases). V was trimmed by 5 bases and J by 4 bases, leaving 12 bases between them. CDR3 length: 13 amino acids. Per germline, CDR1 SGHRS and CDR2 YFSETQ. This CDR3 reads CASSTGTFYGYTS. The CDR3 nucleotides read TGCGCCAGCAGTACCGGGACATTCTATGGCTACACCTCC.

About this clonotype itself: One end of the junction is discordant with germline, which a read error may explain. The chain employs TRBV7-8 and TRBJ2-7; D not resolved. The length of the CDR3 is 14 residues. Germline V gives CDR1 SGHVS, CDR2 FQNEAQ. The CDR3 coding sequence is TGTGCCAGCAGCTTGGCAGGACGGGCCTGCAAGCAGCACTTC. Translated, it gives CASSLAGRACKQHF.

The sample holds many counts of this clonotype. The chain joins TRBV5-1 to TRBJ2-1, with TRBD1 matching over 8 bases. The CDR3 spans 14 residues. The germline V gene encodes CDR1 SGHRS and CDR2 YFSETQ. Losses at the gene ends were 4 bases for V and 7 bases for J; bases not matched to a gene: 7. This CDR3 reads CASSPMDRANEQFF. The CDR3 nucleotides are TGCGCCAGCAGCCCGATGGACAGGGCAAATGAGCAGTTCTTC. The variable domain in full, with the rest retrieved from reference TRBV5-1 and TRBJ2-1, is KAGVTQTPRYLIKTRGQQVTLSCSPISGHRSVSWYQQTPGQGLQFLFEYFSETQRNKGNFPGRFSGRQFSNSRSEMNVSTLELGDSALYLCASSPMDRANEQFFGPGTRLTVL.

This sequence joins TRBV20-1 and TRBJ1-2; TRBD1 matches at 7 bases. The CDR3 covers 13 residues. With V trimmed by 5 bases and J by 9 bases, 12 bases remained unmatched. Germline V gene data show CDR1 as DFQATT and CDR2 as SNEGSKA (reference sequence). The CDR3 loop is CSAAGTADNCYTF. The CDR3 nucleotides read TGCAGTGCTGCCGGGACAGCCGACAATTGCTACACCTTC.

This clonotype was detected ten times or more. The chain uses TRBV7-6 and TRBJ2-3; D not certain. The CDR3 consists of 14 residues. Deletions cut 5 bases from V and 2 bases from J, with 11 bases between. The germline V gene encodes CDR1 SGHVS and CDR2 FNYEAQ. DNA of the CDR3: TGTGCCAGCAGCAAGGGAATCGACACAGATACGCAGTATTTT. Its translation: CASSKGIDTDTQYF.

This rearrangement joins TRBV7-2 to TRBJ2-4, with 9 bases lining up with TRBD2. Germline CDR1 reads SGHTA; CDR2 reads FQGNSA. The V segment lost 1 base and the J segment 1 base; nucleotides outside the gene matches: 11. The CDR3 totals 19 residues. The CDR3: CASSLGFGGGAGAKNIQYF. The CDR3, as DNA: TGTGCCAGCAGCTTAGGGTTTGGCGGGGGGGCCGGGGCCAAAAACATTCAGTACTTC.

This clonotype was picked up many times. The gene calls are TRBV6-5 and TRBJ1-3, with D perhaps TRBD1 (5 bases). The V and J ends lost 6 bases and 0 bases respectively, with 15 bases between them. The CDR3 length is 16 residues. CDR1 is MNHEY and CDR2 is SVGAGI in the germline V gene. The CDR3 sequence is CASRDTTANSGNTIYF. In DNA, the CDR3 is TGTGCCAGCAGAGACACGACAGCCAACTCTGGAAACACCATATATTTT.

There are many counts of this clonotype. The V gene is TRBV5-8, the J gene TRBJ2-7; 11 bases agree with TRBD2. The CDR3 loop spans 15 amino acids. Trimming cost V 0 bases and J 3 bases; bases outside gene matches: 2. Germline assignment: CDR1 SGHTS and CDR2 YDEGEE. The CDR3 sequence is CASSLGLAGRYEQYF. DNA of the CDR3: TGTGCCAGCAGCTTGGGACTAGCGGGGCGCTACGAGCAGTACTTC.

This clonotype was counted many times. This chain joins TRBV5-5 and TRBJ1-3, with a tentative D call TRBD1 (5 bases). CDR3 size: 14 residues. Germline V gene lookup returns CDR1 SGHKS and CDR2 YYEKEE (reference sequence). Trimming took off 2 bases at V and 2 bases at J, with 8 bases between the two ends. The DNA of the CDR3 is TGTGCCAGCAGCTTAAAGGGGACTGGAAACACCATATATTTT. Translated: CASSLKGTGNTIYF.